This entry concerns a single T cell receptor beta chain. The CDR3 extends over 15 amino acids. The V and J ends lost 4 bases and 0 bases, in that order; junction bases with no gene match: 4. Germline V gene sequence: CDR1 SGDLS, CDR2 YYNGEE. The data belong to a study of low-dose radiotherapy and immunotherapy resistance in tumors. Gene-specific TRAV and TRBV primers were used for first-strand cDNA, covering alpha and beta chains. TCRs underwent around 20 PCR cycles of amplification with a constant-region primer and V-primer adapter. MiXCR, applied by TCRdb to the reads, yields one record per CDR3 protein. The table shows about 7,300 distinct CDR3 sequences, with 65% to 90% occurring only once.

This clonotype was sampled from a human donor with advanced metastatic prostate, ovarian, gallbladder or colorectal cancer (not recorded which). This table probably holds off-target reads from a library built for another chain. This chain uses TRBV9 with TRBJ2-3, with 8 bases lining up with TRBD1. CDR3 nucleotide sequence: TGTGCCAGCAGCAGCTGGGACAGGAGCACAGATACGCAGTATTTT. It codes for CASSSWDRSTDTQYF.